Below, 19 T cell receptor beta chains from the same sample are listed, as sequenced in a study of post-analysis software for immune sequencing data. The study's findings and limits: Comparison of patients with controls showed five TRBV segments more frequent in patients, TRBV5-6, TRBV5-1 and TRBV20-1 among them.

Tagging with unique molecular identifiers was a feature of the TCR beta cDNA libraries. TCRdb independently ran MiXCR on the PCR reads; one entry per CDR3 protein. The sample includes hundreds of thousands of distinct CDR3 sequences, over 45% of them seen just once. The antigens for these receptors are not known. The source material was blood. The source is a girl between 2 and 10 years old with multiple sclerosis.

The gene calls are TRBV4-1 and TRBJ2-5; D is perhaps TRBD1 or TRBD2 (5 bases each). The J call is doubtful: the DNA matches TRBJ2-7 better. Germline values: CDR1 MGHRA, CDR2 YSYEKL. The CDR3 has 13 amino acids. Here the CDR3 DNA reads TGCGCCAGCAGCCAAGATTCCGGGACCGAGCAGTACTTC. Protein product: CASSQDSGTEQYF.

This clonotype was counted a few times. The rearrangement uses TRBV11-2 and TRBJ2-7; D is tentatively TRBD1 or TRBD2 (6 bases each). Germline values: CDR1 SGHAT, CDR2 FQNNGV. The CDR3 is made up of 15 amino acids. Trimming took off 0 bases at V and 2 bases at J, with 11 bases between the two ends. CDR3 nucleotide sequence: TGTGCCAGCAGCTTAGATCGGGGGCGCACCTACGAGCAGTACTTC. Its protein is CASSLDRGRTYEQYF.

J is TRBJ1-5 and V is TRBV10-3; 8 bases map to TRBD1. V trimming: 5 bases; J trimming: 1 base; junction bases outside the gene matches: 4. CDR1 is ENHRY and CDR2 is SYGVKD in the germline V gene. The CDR3 spans 15 residues. The CDR3 DNA reads TGTGCCATCAGTAAGACAGGGGAAAGCAATCAGCCCCAGCATTTT. This encodes CAISKTGESNQPQHF.

This clonotype was recorded a few times. V is TRBV20-1 and J is TRBJ2-5; 13 positions match TRBD2. Near its end, the DNA agrees better with TRBJ2-7, so the J call may be wrong. The CDR3 has 15 residues. Germline V lookup: CDR1 DFQATT, CDR2 SNEGSKA (reference sequence). The CDR3 coding sequence is TGCAGTGCTAGCCCGGGACTAGCGGGAAGCTACGAGCAGTACTTC. Translating it yields CSASPGLAGSYEQYF.

The sample holds a few counts of this clonotype. The CDR3 region is CASSPRLAGEGDTQYF. CDR3 DNA: TGCGCCAGCAGTCCGCGCCTAGCGGGAGAAGGCGATACGCAGTATTTT. This sequence joins TRBV5-1 and TRBJ2-3, with 10 bases aligning to TRBD2. The CDR3 extends over 16 amino acids. V gave up 5 bases and J gave up 6 bases; unmatched junction bases: 12. Looked up from germline, CDR1 is SGHRS and CDR2 is YFSETQ.

The rearrangement links TRBV6-6 to TRBJ1-1; weak D call: TRBD1 (5 bases). Germline V gives CDR1 MNHNY, CDR2 SVGAGI (reference sequence). Trimming left V 2 bases short and J 12 bases short, with 16 bases between. The CDR3 totals 13 residues. The CDR3 here is CASSYDGAEGTFF. CDR3 nucleotide sequence: TGTGCCAGCAGTTACGATGGGGCAGAAGGGACTTTCTTT.

The CDR3 is CASSRRGYGGQPQHF. The CDR3 DNA reads TGTGCCAGCAGCCGCCGGGGCTACGGGGGACAGCCCCAGCATTTT. The chain recombines TRBV12-3 or TRBV12-4 with TRBJ1-5; perhaps TRBD1 as D (5 bases). The germline V and J ends were trimmed by 6 bases and 7 bases, with 19 bases remaining between them. The length of the CDR3 is 15 residues.

This clonotype was recorded only once. The J gene is TRBJ2-2, the V gene TRBV29-1; no clear D gene. The V gene's germline CDR1 is SQVTM and CDR2 ANQGSEA. The CDR3 loop spans 11 amino acids. V shed 3 bases and J shed 7 bases, with 6 bases lying between them. Here the CDR3 reads CSVELGGELFF. As DNA, the CDR3 is TGCAGCGTTGAGCTGGGCGGGGAGCTGTTTTTT.

This clonotype has more than one count but fewer than ten. The chain has TRBV29-1 and TRBJ2-4; tentatively, D is TRBD1 (6 bases). The CDR3 sequence is 16 residues long. Germline lookup yields CDR1 SQVTM and CDR2 ANQGSEA. Trimming left V 4 bases short and J 3 bases short, with 19 bases between. The CDR3 sequence is CSVGRLQGLGKNIQYF. The DNA of the CDR3 is TGCAGCGTTGGACGACTCCAGGGGCTGGGCAAAAACATTCAGTACTTC.

This clonotype has only a few counts. This chain connects TRBV2 to TRBJ2-1; no clear D. CDR1 is SNHLY and CDR2 is FYNNEI in the germline V gene. The CDR3 totals 16 residues. V lost 6 bases, J lost 8 bases, and 23 bases lay in between. The CDR3 loop is CASSASAARRPDEQFF. The CDR3 nucleotides read TGTGCCAGCAGCGCTTCCGCGGCAAGGCGACCGGATGAGCAGTTCTTC.

This clonotype was detected only a few times. V gene TRBV3-1 combines with J gene TRBJ2-3, with 10 positions matching TRBD2. Germline V gene data show CDR1 as LGHDT and CDR2 as YNNKEL (reference sequence). The length of the CDR3 is 15 residues. V was clipped by 5 bases and J by 4 bases; unmatched bases: 6. CDR3 coding DNA: TGTGCCAGCAGCTCCACTAGCGGGGAAGCAGATACGCAGTATTTT. Protein: CASSSTSGEADTQYF.

V is TRBV11-2 and J is TRBJ2-7; the D call may be TRBD1 or TRBD2 (5 bases each). Trimming removed 3 bases from V and 2 bases from J, with 8 bases in between. Germline CDR1 and CDR2: SGHAT and FQNNGV. The CDR3 sequence is 13 residues long. CDR3 amino acids: CASSFEGTYEQYF. CDR3 nucleotide sequence: TGTGCCAGCAGCTTTGAGGGGACCTACGAGCAGTACTTC.

The chain links TRBV27 to TRBJ2-3; D may be TRBD1 or TRBD2 (6 bases each). Trimming left V 2 bases short and J 5 bases short, with 14 bases between. The CDR3 runs 15 residues. Germline CDR1 and CDR2: MNHEY and SMNVEV (reference sequence). Here the CDR3 DNA reads TGTGCCAGCAGTTTAATCGGGGGCGGAGGAGATACGCAGTATTTT. This gives the protein CASSLIGGGGDTQYF.

This clonotype has just one count. The chain joins TRBV28 to TRBJ1-2; 9 nucleotides agree with TRBD1. Germline V gives CDR1 MDHEN, CDR2 SYDVKM. The CDR3 is made up of 18 amino acids. V shed 3 bases, J shed 3 bases, and the junction held 14 bases outside the gene matches. CDR3 sequence reads: CASSFAQSWDRVYYGYTF. The CDR3 DNA reads as TGTGCCAGCAGTTTTGCCCAAAGCTGGGACAGGGTCTACTATGGCTACACCTTC.

The table lists this clonotype with a few counts. The chain couples TRBV7-2 to TRBJ2-1; TRBD2 matches at 12 bases. The germline V gene has CDR1 SGHTA and CDR2 FQGNSA. The CDR3 consists of 18 residues. V shed 1 base, J shed 2 bases, and the junction held 6 bases outside the gene matches. The CDR3, as DNA: TGTGCCAGCAGCTTAGTCCTAGCGGGGGGGTCCCCCTACAATGAGCAGTTCTTC. It is translated as CASSLVLAGGSPYNEQFF.

The V call is TRBV10-3, the J call TRBJ1-6, with D possibly TRBD1 on 6 matching bases. Trimming shortened V by 6 bases and J by 6 bases, and 9 bases separated the two germline ends. CDR1 is ENHRY, CDR2 SYGVKD, per germline. This CDR3 comprises 13 residues. The CDR3 region is CAIRGQINSPLHF. Written as DNA, the CDR3 is TGTGCCATCAGAGGACAGATTAATTCACCCCTCCACTTT.

This rearrangement joins TRBV3-1 to TRBJ2-7; no clear D. V was shortened by 0 bases and J by 2 bases, with 5 bases between the two germline ends. Germline V gene sequence: CDR1 LGHDT, CDR2 YNNKEL (reference sequence). The CDR3 loop spans 13 amino acids. The CDR3 loop reads CASSQDYAYEQYF. CDR3 bases: TGTGCCAGCAGCCAAGATTACGCCTACGAGCAGTACTTC.

The count of this clonotype is one. V is TRBV25-1 and J is TRBJ2-3; D possibly corresponds to TRBD2 (6 bases). Trimming pared 1 base from V and 1 base from J, leaving 9 bases between. The germline CDR1 and CDR2 sequences are MGHDK and SYGVNS. This CDR3 spans 15 amino acids. The CDR3 is CASSEWGGGTDTQYF. In DNA form, the CDR3 reads TGTGCCAGCAGTGAATGGGGCGGGGGCACAGATACGCAGTATTTT.

The rearrangement joins TRBV6-6 to TRBJ1-5; D possibly corresponds to TRBD1 (5 bases). The V end lost 7 bases, the J end lost 1 base, and 11 bases lay between the germline ends. The CDR3 spans 14 residues. CDR1 MNHNY and CDR2 SVGAGI come from the germline V gene (reference sequence). CDR3 region: CASTGGTSNQPQHF. In DNA, the CDR3 is TGTGCCAGCACCGGGGGGACGAGCAATCAGCCCCAGCATTTT.